This section outlines one T cell receptor (beta chain) sequence together with its context. The antigen is undetermined. Each CDR3 protein is one row after TCRdb ran MiXCR on the RT-PCR reads. The repertoire holds hundreds of thousands of distinct CDR3 sequences, with less than 25% as singletons. The source of the sample is a study of response to subunit inactivated influenza vaccine. Whole-study results and caveats: Authors proposed each seasonal influenza vaccination draws in few new T cells.

The CDR3 is 15 residues long. Trimming stripped 3 bases from V and 10 bases from J, with 20 bases between. CDR1 is KGHDR and CDR2 is SFDVKD in the germline V gene. The source was PBMCs from blood, collected less than 22 months after vaccination. The receptor's source is a man between 50 and 69 years old who received an inactivated influenza vaccine. V gene TRBV24-1 combines with J gene TRBJ2-5; tentatively, D is TRBD2 (6 bases). The CDR3 region has the DNA TGTGCCACCAGTGATACCCCCGACAGAGGGGAGGTCCAGTACTTC. It yields the protein CATSDTPDRGEVQYF.